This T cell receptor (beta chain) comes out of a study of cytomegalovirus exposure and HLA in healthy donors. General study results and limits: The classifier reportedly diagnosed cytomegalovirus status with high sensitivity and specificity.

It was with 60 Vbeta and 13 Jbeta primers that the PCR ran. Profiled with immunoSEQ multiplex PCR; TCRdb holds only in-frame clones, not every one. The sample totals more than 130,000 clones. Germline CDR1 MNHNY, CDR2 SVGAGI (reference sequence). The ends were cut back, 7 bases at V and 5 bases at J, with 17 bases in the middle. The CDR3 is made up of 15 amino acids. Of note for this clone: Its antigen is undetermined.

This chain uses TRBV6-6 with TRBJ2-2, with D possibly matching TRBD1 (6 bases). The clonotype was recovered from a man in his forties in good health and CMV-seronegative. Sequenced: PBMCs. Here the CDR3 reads CASNSQGKETGELFF. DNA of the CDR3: TGTGCCAGCAATTCACAGGGAAAGGAAACCGGGGAGCTGTTTTTT.